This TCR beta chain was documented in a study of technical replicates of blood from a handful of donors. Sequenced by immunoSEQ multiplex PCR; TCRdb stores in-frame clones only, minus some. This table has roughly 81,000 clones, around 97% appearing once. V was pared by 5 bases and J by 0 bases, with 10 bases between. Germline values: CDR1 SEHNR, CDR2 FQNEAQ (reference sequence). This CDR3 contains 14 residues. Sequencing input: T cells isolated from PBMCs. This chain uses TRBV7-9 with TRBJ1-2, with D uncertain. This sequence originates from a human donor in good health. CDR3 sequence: CASSTTPSNYGYTF. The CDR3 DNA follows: TGTGCCAGCAGCACAACCCCATCTAACTATGGCTACACCTTC. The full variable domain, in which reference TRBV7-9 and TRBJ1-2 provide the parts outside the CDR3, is DTGVSQNPRHKITKRGQNVTFRCDPISEHNRLYWYRQTLGQGPEFLTYFQNEAQLEKSRLLSDRFSAERPKGSFSTLEIQRTEQGDSAMYLCASSTTPSNYGYTFGSGTRLTVV.